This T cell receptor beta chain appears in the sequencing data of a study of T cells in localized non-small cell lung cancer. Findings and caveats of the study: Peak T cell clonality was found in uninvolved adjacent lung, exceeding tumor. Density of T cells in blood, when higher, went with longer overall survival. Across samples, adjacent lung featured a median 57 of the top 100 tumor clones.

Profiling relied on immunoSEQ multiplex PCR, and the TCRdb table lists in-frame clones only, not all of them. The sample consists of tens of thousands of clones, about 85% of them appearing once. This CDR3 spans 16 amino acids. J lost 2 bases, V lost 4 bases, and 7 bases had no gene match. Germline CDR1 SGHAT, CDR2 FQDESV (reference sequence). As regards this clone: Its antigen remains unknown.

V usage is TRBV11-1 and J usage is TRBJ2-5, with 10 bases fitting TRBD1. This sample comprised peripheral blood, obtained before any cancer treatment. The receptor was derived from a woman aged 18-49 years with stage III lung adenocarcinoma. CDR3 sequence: CASSSGTGVLQETQYF. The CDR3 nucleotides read TGTGCCAGCAGCTCGGGGACAGGGGTCCTACAAGAGACCCAGTACTTC.